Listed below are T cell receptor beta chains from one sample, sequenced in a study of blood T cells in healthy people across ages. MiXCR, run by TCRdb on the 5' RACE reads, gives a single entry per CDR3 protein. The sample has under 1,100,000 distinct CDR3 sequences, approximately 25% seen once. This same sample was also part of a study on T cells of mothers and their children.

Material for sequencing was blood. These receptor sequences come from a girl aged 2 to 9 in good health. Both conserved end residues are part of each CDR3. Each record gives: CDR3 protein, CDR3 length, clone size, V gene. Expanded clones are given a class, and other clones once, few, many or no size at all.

CDR3: CASSPWDRNEAFF; length: 13; size: few; V: TRBV7-9
CDR3: CASSSPQGFADTQYF; length: 15; size: -; V: TRBV27
CDR3: CSARLEYGYTF; length: 11; size: few; V: TRBV20-1
CDR3: CASSLGGQAGYEQYF; length: 15; size: few; V: TRBV28
CDR3: CSARDKGYLEDTQYF; length: 15; size: -; V: TRBV20-1
CDR3: CSVDDRFGYTQYF; length: 13; size: -; V: TRBV29-1
CDR3: CASSFNSIRLGLQETQYF; length: 18; size: -; V: TRBV11-2
CDR3: CASRPYEKRFF; length: 11; size: -; V: TRBV25-1
CDR3: CSAWTSGKFTDTQYF; length: 15; size: -; V: TRBV20-1
CDR3: CSASRTGEAGYTF; length: 13; size: few; V: TRBV20-1
CDR3: CASSQDAPGAIGGYTF; length: 16; size: few; V: TRBV4-3
CDR3: CASRLDRAVNQPQHF; length: 15; size: -; V: TRBV12-3/TRBV12-4
CDR3: CAIGDETQYF; length: 10; size: few; V: TRBV10-3
CDR3: CASSSPQRQGQGYEQYF; length: 17; size: -; V: TRBV6-5
CDR3: CASSFQGASPLHF; length: 13; size: -; V: TRBV27
CDR3: CASSSHRGEAFF; length: 12; size: -; V: TRBV7-6
CDR3: CASSLSTSGGSHEQFF; length: 16; size: -; V: TRBV28
CDR3: CASRGPVEWTGELFF; length: 15; size: -; V: TRBV27
CDR3: CAISEVSETIMMETQYF; length: 17; size: -; V: TRBV10-3
CDR3: CSVVRTENTEAFF; length: 13; size: few; V: TRBV29-1
CDR3: CASSEYRKGGTDTQYF; length: 16; size: few; V: TRBV25-1
CDR3: CTSSESGSIQETQYF; length: 15; size: -; V: TRBV6-1
CDR3: CASSQVPGYTEAFF; length: 14; size: -; V: TRBV3-1
CDR3: CASSTSGQDPQREGLADTQYF; length: 21; size: -; V: TRBV7-2
CDR3: CASSFWVNTEAFF; length: 13; size: few; V: TRBV7-3
CDR3: CASSQEREHQETQYF; length: 15; size: -; V: TRBV3-1
CDR3: CSVVEWAASYEQYF; length: 14; size: -; V: TRBV29-1
CDR3: CASSVRGQAFF; length: 11; size: few; V: TRBV6-2/TRBV6-3
CDR3: CASSLRHTTYEQYF; length: 14; size: -; V: TRBV5-1
CDR3: CASRRAGQIYGYTF; length: 14; size: few; V: TRBV28
CDR3: CASGLDALGTEKLFF; length: 15; size: few; V: TRBV12-5
CDR3: CASSPKGNEQFF; length: 12; size: few; V: TRBV7-9
CDR3: CASSASPTSGVRVLTF; length: 16; size: -; V: TRBV7-2
CDR3: CATSDPSDNSGNTIYF; length: 16; size: -; V: TRBV24-1
CDR3: CSAGDVNGYTF; length: 11; size: few; V: TRBV29-1
CDR3: CASSYSRQFNYGYTF; length: 15; size: few; V: TRBV6-5
CDR3: CATSEIRTGATDTQYF; length: 16; size: -; V: TRBV24-1